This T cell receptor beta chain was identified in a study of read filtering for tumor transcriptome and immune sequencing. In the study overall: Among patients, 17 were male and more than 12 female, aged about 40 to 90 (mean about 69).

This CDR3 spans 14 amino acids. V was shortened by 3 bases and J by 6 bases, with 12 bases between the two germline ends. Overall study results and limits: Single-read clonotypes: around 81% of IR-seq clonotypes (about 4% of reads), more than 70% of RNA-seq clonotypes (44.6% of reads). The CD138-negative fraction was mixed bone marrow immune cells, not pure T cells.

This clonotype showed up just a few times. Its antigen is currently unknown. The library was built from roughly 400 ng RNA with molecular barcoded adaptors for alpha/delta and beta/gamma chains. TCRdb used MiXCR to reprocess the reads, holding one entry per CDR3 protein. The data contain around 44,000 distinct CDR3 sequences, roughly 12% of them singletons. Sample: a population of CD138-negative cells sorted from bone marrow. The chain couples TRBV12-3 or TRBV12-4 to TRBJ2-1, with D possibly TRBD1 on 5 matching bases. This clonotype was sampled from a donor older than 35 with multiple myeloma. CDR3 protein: CASSLMGQGNEQFF. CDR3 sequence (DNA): TGTGCCAGCAGTTTGATGGGGCAAGGCAATGAGCAGTTCTTC.